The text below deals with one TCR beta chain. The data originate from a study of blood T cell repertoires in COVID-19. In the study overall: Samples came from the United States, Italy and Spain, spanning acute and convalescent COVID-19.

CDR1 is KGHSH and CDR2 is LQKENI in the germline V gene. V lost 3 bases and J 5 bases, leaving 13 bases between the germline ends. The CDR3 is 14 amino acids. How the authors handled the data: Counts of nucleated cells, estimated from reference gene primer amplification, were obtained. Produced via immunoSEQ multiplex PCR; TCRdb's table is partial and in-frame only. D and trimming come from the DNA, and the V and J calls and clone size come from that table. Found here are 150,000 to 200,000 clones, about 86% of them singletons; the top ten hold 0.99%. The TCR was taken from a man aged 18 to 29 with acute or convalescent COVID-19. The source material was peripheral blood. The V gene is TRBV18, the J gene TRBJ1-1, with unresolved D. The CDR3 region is CASSPNLEGTEAFF. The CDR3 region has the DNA TGTGCCAGCTCACCGAATTTGGAGGGAACTGAAGCTTTCTTT. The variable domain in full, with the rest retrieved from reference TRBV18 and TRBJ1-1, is NAGVMQNPRHLVRRRGQEARLRCSPMKGHSHVYWYRQLPEEGLKFMVYLQKENIIDESGMPKERFSAEFPKEGPSILRIQQVVRGDSAAYFCASSPNLEGTEAFFGQGTRLTVV.